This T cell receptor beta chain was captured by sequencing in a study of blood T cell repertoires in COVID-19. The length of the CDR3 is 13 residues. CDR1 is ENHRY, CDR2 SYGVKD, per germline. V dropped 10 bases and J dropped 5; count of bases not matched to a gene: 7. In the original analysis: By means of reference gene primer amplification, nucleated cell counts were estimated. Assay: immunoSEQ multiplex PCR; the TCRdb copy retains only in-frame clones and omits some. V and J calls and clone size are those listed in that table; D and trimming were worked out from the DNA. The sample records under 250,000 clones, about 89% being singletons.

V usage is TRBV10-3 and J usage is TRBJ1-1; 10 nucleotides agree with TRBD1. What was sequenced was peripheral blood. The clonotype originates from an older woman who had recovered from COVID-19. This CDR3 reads CATRQGAGTEAFF. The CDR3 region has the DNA TGTGCCACCAGACAGGGGGCCGGGACTGAAGCTTTCTTT.